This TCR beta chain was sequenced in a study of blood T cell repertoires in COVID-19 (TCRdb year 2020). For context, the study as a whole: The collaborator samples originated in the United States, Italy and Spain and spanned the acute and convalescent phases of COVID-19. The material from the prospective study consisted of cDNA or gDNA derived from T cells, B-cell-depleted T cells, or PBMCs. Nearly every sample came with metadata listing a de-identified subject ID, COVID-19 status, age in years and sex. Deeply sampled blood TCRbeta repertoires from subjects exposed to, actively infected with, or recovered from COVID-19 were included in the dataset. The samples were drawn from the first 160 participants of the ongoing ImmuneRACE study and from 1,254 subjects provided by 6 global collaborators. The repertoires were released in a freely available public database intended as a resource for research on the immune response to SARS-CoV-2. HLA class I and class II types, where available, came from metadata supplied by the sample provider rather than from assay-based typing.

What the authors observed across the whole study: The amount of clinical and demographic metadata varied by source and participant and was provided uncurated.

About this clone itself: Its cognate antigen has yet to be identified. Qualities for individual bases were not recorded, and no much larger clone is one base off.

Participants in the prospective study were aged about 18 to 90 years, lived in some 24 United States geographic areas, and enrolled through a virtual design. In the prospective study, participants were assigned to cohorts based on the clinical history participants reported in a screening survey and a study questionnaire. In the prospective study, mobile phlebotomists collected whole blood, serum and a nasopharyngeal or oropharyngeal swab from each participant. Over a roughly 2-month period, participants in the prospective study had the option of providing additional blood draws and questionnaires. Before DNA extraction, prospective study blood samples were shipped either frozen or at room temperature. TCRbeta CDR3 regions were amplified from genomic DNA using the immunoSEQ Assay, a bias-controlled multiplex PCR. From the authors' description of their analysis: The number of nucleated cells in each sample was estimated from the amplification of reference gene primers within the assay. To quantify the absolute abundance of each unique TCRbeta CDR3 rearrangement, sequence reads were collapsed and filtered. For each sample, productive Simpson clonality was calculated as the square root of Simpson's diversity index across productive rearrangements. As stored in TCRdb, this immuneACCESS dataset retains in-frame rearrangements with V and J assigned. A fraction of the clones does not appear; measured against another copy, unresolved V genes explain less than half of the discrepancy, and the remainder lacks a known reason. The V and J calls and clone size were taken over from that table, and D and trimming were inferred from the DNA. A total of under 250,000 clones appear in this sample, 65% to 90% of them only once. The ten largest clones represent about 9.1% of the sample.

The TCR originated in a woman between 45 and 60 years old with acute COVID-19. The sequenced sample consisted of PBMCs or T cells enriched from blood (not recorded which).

At the DNA level, the sequence is TGTGCCAGCAGCTTAGCAGGGGCTCCTGTCTACACCTTC. This gives the protein CASSLAGAPVYTF. In this chain, TRBV13 is recombined with TRBJ1-2; perhaps TRBD1 is the D gene, with 6 bases matching. The germline V gene (reference sequence) yields PRHDT for CDR1 and FYEKMQ for CDR2. V is reduced by 1 base and J by 10 bases, leaving a spacing of 13 bases between them. Measured from the cysteine to the phenylalanine, the CDR3 is 13 residues long. The read is trimmed to its CDR3 DNA, 39 bases read in frame from base 1.